This T cell receptor beta chain comes out of a study of T-cell reconstitution after alpha-beta-depleted transplantation in children. Study-wide results and caveats: The study traced high day-60 TCRbeta diversity in some patients to surviving recipient T cells and thymic progenitors. By one year post-transplant, T-cell counts and diversity largely arose from T cells that were newly produced. After transplant, at about two months, alpha-beta T cells were reportedly derived from several hundred expanded graft clones.

This CDR3 comprises 11 residues. Germline V gene lookup returns CDR1 DFQATT and CDR2 SNEGSKA (reference sequence). V was clipped by 7 bases and J by 5 bases, with 11 bases between them. This clonotype was seen at least ten times. Its antigen is unknown. It was with unique molecular identifiers that the TCRbeta library was prepared. One entry per CDR3 protein results from TCRdb running MiXCR on the PCR reads. This table has approximately 300,000 distinct CDR3 sequences, under 14% appearing once. This chain connects TRBV20-1 to TRBJ1-1, with D possibly matching TRBD1 (6 bases). The sequencing used peripheral blood, collected 180 days after TCRalphabeta/CD19-depleted stem cell transplant. The origin of this receptor is a male patient under 10 years old who had a stem cell transplant for chronic granulomatous disease, so the T cells may come from the graft donor. The CDR3 region has the DNA TGCAGTGTATCGGGGGCGACTGAAGCTTTCTTT. This encodes CSVSGATEAFF.